One TCR beta chain is described in this entry. What antigen it recognizes has not been identified. It has no much larger one-base neighbor in the sample; base qualities were not kept. TCR alpha and beta CDR3 regions were amplified with the iRepertoire nested amplicon-rescue multiplex PCR (arm-PCR) platform from RNA. The input for one-step reverse transcription and amplification was roughly 85-400 ng of either tissue mRNA or PBMC total RNA. Following bead purification, Illumina adapters were added by a secondary multiplex PCR, and the libraries were gel-purified between 200 and 400 bp. Internal 6-nucleotide barcodes were carried by the libraries and were used for demultiplexing. The libraries were sequenced on an Illumina MiSeq using 2x220 or 2x250 nucleotide paired-end reads. The study's processing was this. Paired reads were merged using FLASH 1.2.11 and aligned with BWA-MEM to the GRCh37 human genome, and TRA and TRB reads were then extracted. An IMGT-derived reference of cassette sequences and CDR3 motifs, with pseudogenes included, was used for V and J assignment. Reads were translated in three frames, and productive CDR3s were defined as those with a C...FGXG motif and no stop codons. A clonotype was defined as a unique combination of a V-J cassette pair and a CDR3 amino acid sequence. Reads were filtered by Hamming distance, with the threshold set by the sequence error rate of each sample in mapped regions. The raw public reads went through TCRdb reprocessing: fastp at Q25, MiXCR clone calling, in-frame beta chains kept. Rows merge per CDR3 protein into single entries with the most common DNA and genes. These V and J calls originate from TCRdb's pipeline instead of the authors' own analysis. The sample table shows more than 300,000 distinct CDR3 sequences, and about 40% are seen once. The ten top clones hold around 12% of the sample.

This record comes from a study of glioma-infiltrating T cells (dated by TCRdb to the mid-2010s). About the investigation overall: Low-grade gliomas were represented by WHO grade II oligodendrogliomas or astrocytomas, and glioblastomas were represented by WHO grade IV tumors that were sampled at initial rather than recurrent diagnosis. For blood libraries, the target was roughly 4.5- to 10-fold sequencing coverage of some 960,000 peripheral T cells. The paired cohort comprised three low-grade glioma patients, about eight primary glioblastoma patients and three non-glioma patients contributing non-neoplastic brain tissue. Glioma tissue, non-neoplastic brain tissue and matched peripheral blood mononuclear cells were used as sources from which TCR alpha- and beta-chain repertoires were sequenced. To gauge divergence between tissue and blood T-cell populations, every tissue-infiltrating repertoire was compared against the peripheral blood repertoire from the same patient. Before surgery, glioma patients were given dexamethasone for six or fewer days.

Surgical brain or tumor specimens were cryofrozen in liquid nitrogen immediately after resection, and peripheral blood cells were collected concurrently. V lost 3 bases and J lost 4 bases, and the count of bases not matched to a germline gene is 7. Inclusive of the bounding cysteine and phenylalanine, the CDR3 is 15 residues long. Just CDR3 DNA is preserved here, 45 bases in frame from base 1. The germline V gene (reference sequence) supplies CDR1 MNHEY and CDR2 SMNVEV. Broader findings and caveats from the paper: Only a very small number of CDR3 sequences turned up in both tissue and blood, a result put down to high CDR3 diversity combined with limited sampling. VJ-independent divergence between tissue and blood was found to be below expectation in non-neoplastic patients but above expectation in all gliomas, particularly low-grade gliomas. Group comparisons were based on small numbers of patients: three non-neoplastic, three low-grade glioma and about 8 glioblastoma patients. A signature set of shared blood CDR3 motifs marked patients with low tissue-blood divergence and was depleted in highly divergent patients.

This sequence originates from a human donor with low-grade glioma or glioblastoma, undergoing nonglioma brain surgery, or in good health (not recorded which). The receptor chain draws on TRBV27 and TRBJ1-2; TRBD1 lines up with 8 middle nucleotides. The sequencing sample was made of glioma tissue, nonneoplastic brain tissue, or PBMCs (not recorded which). In nucleotides, the sequence is TGTGCCAGCAGTTTTCTCGGACAGGGAGGCTATGGCTACACCTTC. Its amino acids are CASSFLGQGGYGYTF.